Described below is a single T cell receptor beta chain sequence and its context. This sample stems from a study of blood T cell repertoires in COVID-19. Overall study context: T cells, B-cell-depleted T cells, or PBMCs provided the cDNA or gDNA that served as material.

The authors' processing: How many nucleated cells were present was estimated from reference gene primer amplification. TCRdb's copy holds only in-frame clones and misses some; the assay was immunoSEQ multiplex PCR. The V and J calls and clone size were taken over from that table, and D and trimming were inferred from the DNA. The data contain about 280,000 clones, roughly 90% of them singletons. The CDR3 covers 11 residues. Germline loops: CDR1 MNHEY, CDR2 SVGEGT. Between the trimmed V and J ends, which lost 6 bases and 12 bases, there was a span of 12 bases. Each participant's cohort was designated according to participant-reported clinical history. Exposed enrollees encountered a COVID-19 case at some point within 2 weeks before study entry.

The TCR sequence derives from a man in his forties who had been exposed to COVID-19. The J gene is TRBJ2-1, the V gene TRBV6-2 or TRBV6-3, with TRBD1 as a possible D gene (6 bases). Sequenced input: PBMCs or T cells enriched from blood (not recorded which). DNA of the CDR3: TGTGCCAGCAGCGAGGGGGTTGGGCAGTTCTTC. It yields the protein CASSEGVGQFF.